This TCR beta chain stems from a study of monozygotic twins with inflammatory bowel disease. TCRdb derives one entry per CDR3 protein from the 5' RACE reads, leaving out DNA. The sample totals 300,000 to 400,000 distinct CDR3 sequences; its top ten clones hold 2% to 2.5%. Notes on this clonotype: Its antigen is as yet unknown.

The CDR3 covers 13 residues. Findings and limits, study-wide: IBD patients shared fewer clonotypes with other individuals than healthy twins, especially patients with disease activity signs. Patients with IBD had less TCRbeta diversity (inverse Simpson) than their healthy co-twins.

The chain couples TRBV12-3 or TRBV12-4 to TRBJ2-5; TCRdb proposes TRBD1, but this gene call is untestable without DNA. This TCR was sampled from a human donor with ulcerative colitis or Crohn's disease, or a healthy co-twin of an affected twin (not recorded which). Sequenced sample: blood. CDR3 in amino acids: CASSTGGGKTQYF.